This T cell receptor beta chain stems from a study of tumor-infiltrating lymphocytes in primary liver carcinoma (dated by TCRdb to about 2017). General notes on the study: The five patients, three men and two women aged 30 to 69 years, had hepatocellular carcinoma (four) or combined HCC and intrahepatic cholangiocarcinoma (one). A total of 35 or so specimens from 5 patients, comprising some 25 tumor regions, 5 adjacent noncancerous liver tissues and 5 peripheral blood samples, were covered by TCRbeta repertoire sequencing. TCRbeta repertoire sequencing, expression microarrays and whole-exome sequencing were combined in the study across five regions of each liver tumor, with adjacent normal tissue and blood also included. High reproducibility was observed for the technical replicate repertoires, with mean shared-clone rates approximately 0.9 and correlation coefficients above 0.95. Each sample produced roughly 3.65 to 7.5 million productive TCRbeta reads, and read depth showed no significant difference between tissue types. The five patients had tumors staged T1-T3 N0M0, with maximum diameters ranging from 4.2 to 10 cm. Overall results and qualifications from the work: The top 250 clones made up a significantly larger repertoire fraction in tumors than in blood (p = 0.039). Repertoire overlap was found to be higher between tumor regions (mean roughly 36%) than between tumor-adjacent (about 17%) or tumor-blood (around 14%) pairs, consistent with antigen-driven expansion. Only five or six patients were included in the study, and the authors note that the findings should be validated in a larger study. Only the TCR beta chain was sequenced, so true repertoire diversity is likely underestimated because unpaired alpha chains were not captured. Since the samples were bulk and unsorted, there was no way to compare CD4+ and CD8+ T cell repertoires.

The CDR3 covers 15 residues, taking in both the cysteine and the phenylalanine. Only the CDR3 part of the read is kept: 45 bases, read in frame from the first base. Taken from the germline V gene, the CDR1 and CDR2 loops are SGHAT and FQNNGV. Regarding this clonotype: Its cognate antigen has yet to be identified. Base qualities are not recorded, but no much larger clone differs from it by a single base.

A constant-region primer and ProtoScript II reverse transcriptase were used to reverse-transcribe TCRbeta-specific cDNA from about 0.55 ug total RNA. TCRbeta libraries were built with three nested multiplex PCR rounds, a slightly modified ARM-PCR procedure. Multiplex TRBV1-TRBV30 forward primers and a Cbeta reverse primer were used in the first two PCR rounds, each of which was run for approximately 9 cycles. Sample barcodes and Illumina adapters were added in a final 25-cycle PCR with Deep VentR polymerase. Before sequencing, amplicons of 200-500 bp were gel-purified using a QIAquick gel extraction kit. An Illumina HiSeq 2500 was used to sequence the TCRbeta amplicons with 250-bp paired-end reads. Per the original workflow: To recover full CDR3 sequences, reads were quality-trimmed using Trimmomatic v0.33 and paired reads were then merged using FLASH v1.2.11. V, D and J germline segments were assigned to the rearranged TCRbeta sequences using MiGEC v1.2.1b. VDJtools v1.0.0 computed clonotype statistics and Shannon-Wiener diversity indices. Except for diversity analysis, only the 250 most abundant clonotypes of each sample were used in subsequent analyses to reduce sampling bias. TCRdb ran its own pipeline on the public reads, namely fastp trimming at Q25 and MiXCR clone calling, and kept in-frame beta chains. Records with the same CDR3 protein are collapsed into one entry carrying the most frequent genes and DNA. These V and J calls rely on TCRdb rather than the paper's analysis. This sample comprises approximately 80,000 distinct CDR3 sequences, 69% of them detected only once. The ten largest clones represent roughly 28% of the sample.

Total RNA and DNA were co-extracted without cell sorting from approximately 20-30 mg of bulk tissue using the AllPrep DNA/RNA mini kit. Between November 2015 and March 2016, a handful of patients in China with histopathologically diagnosed primary liver carcinoma had their tumors surgically resected. Patients had chronic HBV infection and were treatment-naive at sampling. Pieces of fresh tumor and adjacent tissue were cut in half, with one half kept in RNAlater at -80 degrees C and the other half sent for histology. The receptor's source is a middle-aged man with primary liver carcinoma and hepatitis B virus infection. The V gene is TRBV11-2 and the J gene is TRBJ2-7, with an unclear D gene assignment. The sequenced material came from tumor-adjacent normal liver tissue. The CDR3 region has the sequence CINSLGPKLTYEQYF. The bases read TGTATCAACAGCTTAGGTCCTAAGCTAACCTACGAGCAGTACTTC.